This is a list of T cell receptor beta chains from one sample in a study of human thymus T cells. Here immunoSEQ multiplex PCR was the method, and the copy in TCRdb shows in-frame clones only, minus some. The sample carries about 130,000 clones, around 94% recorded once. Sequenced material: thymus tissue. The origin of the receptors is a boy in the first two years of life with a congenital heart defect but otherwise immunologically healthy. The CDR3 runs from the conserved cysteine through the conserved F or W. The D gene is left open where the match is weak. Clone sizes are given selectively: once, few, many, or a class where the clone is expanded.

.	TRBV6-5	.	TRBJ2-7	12	TGTGCCAGCAGTCCCGGTCCCTACGAGCAGTACTTC	CASSPGPYEQYF
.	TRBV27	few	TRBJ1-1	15	TGTGCCAGCAGGTTTACAGGACTCATGAACACTGAAGCTTTCTTT	CASRFTGLMNTEAFF
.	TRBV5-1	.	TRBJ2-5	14	TGCGCCAGCAGCTTGGAGGGGACGGTAGAGACCCAGTACTTC	CASSLEGTVETQYF
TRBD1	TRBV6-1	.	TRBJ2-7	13	TGTGCCAGCAGCCGACAGGGGGAGAACGAGCAGTACTTC	CASSRQGENEQYF
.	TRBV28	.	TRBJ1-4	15	TGTGCCAGCAGTCCTGGAACAGTTAATAATGAAAAACTGTTTTTT	CASSPGTVNNEKLFF
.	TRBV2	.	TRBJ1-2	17	TGTGCCAGCAGTGTTTGGTCACAGGGTGAGGGTGGCTATGGCTACACCTTC	CASSVWSQGEGGYGYTF
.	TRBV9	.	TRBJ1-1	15	TGTGCCAGCAGTACGAATGGAGACCCGAACACTGAAGCTTTCTTT	CASSTNGDPNTEAFF
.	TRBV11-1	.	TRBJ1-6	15	TGTGCCAGCAGCTGTGACGACTCCTATAATTCACCCCTCCACTTT	CASSCDDSYNSPLHF
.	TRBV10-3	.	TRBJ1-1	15	TGTGCCATCAGTGAGTCGAAGGGGGGAGGCACTGAAGCTTTCTTT	CAISESKGGGTEAFF
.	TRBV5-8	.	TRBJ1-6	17	TGTGCCAGCAGCTTGGCCGGGGTTGACAGGTTCAATTCACCCCTCCACTTT	CASSLAGVDRFNSPLHF
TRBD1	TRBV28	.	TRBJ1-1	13	TGTGCCAGCAGTTTACAGGGGGCAACTGAAGCTTTCTTT	CASSLQGATEAFF
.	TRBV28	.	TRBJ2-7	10	TGTGCCAGCGCCAGGGGCGAGCAGTACTTC	CASARGEQYF
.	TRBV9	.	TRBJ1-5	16	TGTGCCAGCAGCCACGCCCTCGGGCAGGGGAATCAGCCCCAGCATTTT	CASSHALGQGNQPQHF
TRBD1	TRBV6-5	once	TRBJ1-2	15	TGTGCCAGCAGTTTCGGACAGGGTAGTTACTATGGCTACACCTTC	CASSFGQGSYYGYTF
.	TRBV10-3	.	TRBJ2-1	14	TGTGCCATCAGTCCAGACTACCCCAACAATGAGCAGTTCTTC	CAISPDYPNNEQFF
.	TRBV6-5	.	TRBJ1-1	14	TGTGCCAGCAGTTCCCTTGGGGTCCTCACTGAAGCTTTCTTT	CASSSLGVLTEAFF